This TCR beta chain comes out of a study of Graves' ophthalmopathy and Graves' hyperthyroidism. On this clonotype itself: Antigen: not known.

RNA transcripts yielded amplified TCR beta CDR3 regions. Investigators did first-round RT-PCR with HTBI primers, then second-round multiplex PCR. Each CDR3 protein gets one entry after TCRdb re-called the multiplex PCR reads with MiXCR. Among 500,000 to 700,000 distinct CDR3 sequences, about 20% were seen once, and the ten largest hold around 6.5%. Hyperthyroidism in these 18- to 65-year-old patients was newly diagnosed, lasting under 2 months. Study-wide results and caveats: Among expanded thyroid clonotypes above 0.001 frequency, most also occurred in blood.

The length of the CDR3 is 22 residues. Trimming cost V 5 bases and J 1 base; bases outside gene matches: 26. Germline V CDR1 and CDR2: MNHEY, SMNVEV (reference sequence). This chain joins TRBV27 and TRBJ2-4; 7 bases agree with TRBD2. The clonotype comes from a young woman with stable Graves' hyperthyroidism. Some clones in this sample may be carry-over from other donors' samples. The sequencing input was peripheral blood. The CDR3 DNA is TGTGCCAGCAGTAGTACCTCCGGGGTCACTAGCGCAACGAGCTCGGCCAAAAACATTCAGTACTTC. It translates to CASSSTSGVTSATSSAKNIQYF.